The rows below give T cell receptor beta chains drawn from one sample of a study of early T cells in non-severe SARS-CoV-2 infection. TCRdb reprocessed the 5' RACE reads via MiXCR and lists one record per CDR3 protein. The sample consists of about 48,000 distinct CDR3 sequences, more than 5.5% of them appearing once. This material consisted of whole blood, taken at baseline. The source of these receptors is an adult who was a healthcare worker with PCR-confirmed SARS-CoV-2 infection or an uninfected control (not recorded which). CDR3s include the opening cysteine and the closing phenylalanine or tryptophan. Fields, in order: J gene, V gene, CDR3 length, clone size, D gene, CDR3 protein, CDR3 DNA. A D gene is named only where the DNA matches it firmly. Clone size is given for some rows only: seen once, a few or many times, or a class if the clone is expanded.

TRBJ2-1 TRBV20-1 15 many . CSAPSAGGFYNEQFF TGCAGTGCTCCCTCCGCAGGGGGGTTCTACAATGAGCAGTTCTTC
TRBJ2-7 TRBV9 14 . . CASSARPSFYEQYF TGTGCCAGCAGCGCCCGGCCCTCTTTCTACGAGCAGTACTTC
TRBJ2-1 TRBV29-1 15 few . CSVHLRGRVYNEQFF TGCAGCGTTCATCTAAGGGGCAGGGTATACAATGAGCAGTTCTTC
TRBJ2-6 TRBV10-3 15 many . CAISDPGVGANVLTF TGTGCCATCAGTGACCCCGGGGTTGGGGCCAACGTCCTGACTTTC
TRBJ2-2 TRBV5-4 15 . TRBD2 CASSSSGDPTGELFF TGTGCCAGCAGTTCTAGCGGGGATCCCACCGGGGAGCTGTTTTTT
TRBJ2-7 TRBV10-3 15 . . CAISDNSRTSYEQYF TGTGCCATCAGTGATAACAGCCGTACCTCCTACGAGCAGTACTTC
TRBJ1-2 TRBV10-3 14 . TRBD1 CAIGDRTANYGYTF TGTGCCATCGGGGACAGGACAGCAAACTATGGCTACACCTTC
TRBJ1-1 TRBV7-9 13 many . CASSLGGQPEAFF TGTGCCAGCAGCTTAGGGGGACAACCTGAAGCTTTCTTT
TRBJ2-1 TRBV21-1 16 many . CASSKEKGLEANEQFF TGTGCCAGCAGCAAAGAGAAGGGGTTAGAGGCGAATGAGCAGTTCTTC
TRBJ2-5 TRBV12-3/TRBV12-4 14 many . CASIPLGVSETQYF TGTGCCAGCATCCCCCTGGGAGTATCAGAGACCCAGTACTTC
TRBJ2-1 TRBV5-4 16 . TRBD1 CASSLAWTGAYNEQFF TGTGCCAGCAGCTTGGCCTGGACAGGAGCATACAATGAGCAGTTCTTC
TRBJ2-1 TRBV5-1 17 many TRBD2 CASSLEPGGSPPGEQFF TGCGCCAGCAGCTTGGAGCCTGGCGGGAGTCCACCGGGGGAGCAGTTCTTC
TRBJ2-1 TRBV10-3 13 . TRBD2 CATSWTSSDEQFF TGTGCCACGTCATGGACTAGTAGCGATGAGCAGTTCTTC
TRBJ2-3 TRBV12-3/TRBV12-4 14 few TRBD2 CASKLAGGVDTQYF TGTGCCAGCAAATTAGCGGGAGGCGTAGATACGCAGTATTTT
TRBJ1-1 TRBV4-1 15 many TRBD1 CASSQEDLGQGEAFF TGCGCCAGCAGCCAAGAAGATCTGGGACAGGGTGAAGCTTTCTTT
TRBJ1-5 TRBV18 14 many . CASSPDSGAQPQHF TGTGCCAGCTCACCGGATTCTGGTGCGCAGCCCCAGCATTTT
TRBJ1-4 TRBV19 16 . . CASRNPGGATNEKLFF TGTGCCAGTAGGAATCCGGGGGGCGCAACTAATGAAAAACTGTTTTTT
TRBJ2-2 TRBV4-2 16 . . CASSQESAANTGELFF TGTGCCAGCAGCCAAGAATCAGCGGCGAACACCGGGGAGCTGTTTTTT
TRBJ2-7 TRBV7-9 12 many . CASSRGTYEQYF TGTGCCAGCAGCCGCGGGACATACGAGCAGTACTTC
TRBJ2-2 TRBV29-1 13 few . CSVDISNTGELFF TGCAGCGTTGATATTTCGAACACCGGGGAGCTGTTTTTT